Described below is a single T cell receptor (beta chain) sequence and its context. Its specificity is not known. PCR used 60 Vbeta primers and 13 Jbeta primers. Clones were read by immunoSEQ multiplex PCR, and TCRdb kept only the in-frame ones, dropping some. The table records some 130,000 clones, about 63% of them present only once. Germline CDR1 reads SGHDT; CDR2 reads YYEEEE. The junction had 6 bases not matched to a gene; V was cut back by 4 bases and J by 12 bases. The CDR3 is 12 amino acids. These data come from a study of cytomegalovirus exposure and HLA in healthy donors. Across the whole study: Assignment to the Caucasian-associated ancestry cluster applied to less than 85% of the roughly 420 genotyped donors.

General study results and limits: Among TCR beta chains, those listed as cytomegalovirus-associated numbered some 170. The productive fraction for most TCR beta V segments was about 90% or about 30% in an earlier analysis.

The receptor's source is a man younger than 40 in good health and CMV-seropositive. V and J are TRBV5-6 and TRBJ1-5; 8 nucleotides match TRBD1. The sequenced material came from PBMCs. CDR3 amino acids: CASSLDRGHQHF. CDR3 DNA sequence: TGTGCCAGCAGCCTCGACAGGGGTCACCAGCATTTT. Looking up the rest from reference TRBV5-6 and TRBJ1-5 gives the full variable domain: DAGVTQSPTHLIKTRGQQVTLRCSPKSGHDTVSWYQQALGQGPQFIFQYYEEEERQRGNFPDRFSGHQFPNYSSELNVNALLLGDSALYLCASSLDRGHQHFGDGTRLSIL.